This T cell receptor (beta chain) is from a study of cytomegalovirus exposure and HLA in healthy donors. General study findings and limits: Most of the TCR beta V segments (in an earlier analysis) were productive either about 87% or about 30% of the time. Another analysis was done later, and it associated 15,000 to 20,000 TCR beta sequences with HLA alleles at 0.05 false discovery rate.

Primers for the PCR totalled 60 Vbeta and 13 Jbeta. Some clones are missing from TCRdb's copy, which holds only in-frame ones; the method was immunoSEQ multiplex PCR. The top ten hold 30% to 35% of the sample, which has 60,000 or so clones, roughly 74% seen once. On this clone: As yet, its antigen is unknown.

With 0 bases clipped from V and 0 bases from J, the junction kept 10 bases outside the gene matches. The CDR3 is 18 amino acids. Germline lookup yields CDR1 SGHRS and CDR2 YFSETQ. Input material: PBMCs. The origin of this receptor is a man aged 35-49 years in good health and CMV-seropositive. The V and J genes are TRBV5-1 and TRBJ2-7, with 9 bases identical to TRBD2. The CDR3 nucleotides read TGCGCCAGCAGCTTGGGATGGAGCGGGGGGCTGAGCTCCTACGAGCAGTACTTC. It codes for CASSLGWSGGLSSYEQYF. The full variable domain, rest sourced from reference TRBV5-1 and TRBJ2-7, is KAGVTQTPRYLIKTRGQQVTLSCSPISGHRSVSWYQQTPGQGLQFLFEYFSETQRNKGNFPGRFSGRQFSNSRSEMNVSTLELGDSALYLCASSLGWSGGLSSYEQYFGPGTRLTVT.